This is a list of T cell receptor beta chains from one sample in a study of blood T cells in healthy people across ages. Via MiXCR, TCRdb re-called the 5' RACE reads, giving one row per CDR3 protein. This table has approximately 780,000 distinct CDR3 sequences, roughly 24% appearing once. These sequences were also reported in another study, on T cells of mothers and their children.

The specimen was blood. Receptor source: a boy aged 5-17 years in good health. CDR3s include the opening cysteine and the closing phenylalanine or tryptophan. Fields, in order: V gene, clone size, J gene, D gene, CDR3 protein, CDR3 DNA. A D gene is named only where the DNA matches it firmly. Expanded clones are given a class, and other clones once, few, many or no size at all.

v_gene: TRBV7-3
abundance: -
j_gene: TRBJ2-5
d_gene: -
CDR3aa: CASSLFDQETQYF
CDR3nt: TGTGCCAGCAGCTTATTTGATCAAGAGACCCAGTACTTC

v_gene: TRBV12-3/TRBV12-4
abundance: -
j_gene: TRBJ2-1
d_gene: TRBD2
CDR3aa: CASSLNGGAAEQFF
CDR3nt: TGTGCCAGCAGTTTAAACGGGGGGGCTGCGGAGCAGTTCTTC

v_gene: TRBV9
abundance: few
j_gene: TRBJ1-2
d_gene: -
CDR3aa: CASSGRGAVSYGYTF
CDR3nt: TGTGCCAGCAGCGGAAGGGGCGCAGTGAGCTATGGCTACACCTTC

v_gene: TRBV11-2
abundance: -
j_gene: TRBJ1-6
d_gene: -
CDR3aa: CASSVGHHLNSPLHF
CDR3nt: TGTGCCAGCAGCGTCGGCCACCACTTGAATTCACCCCTCCACTTT

v_gene: TRBV7-7
abundance: -
j_gene: TRBJ2-7
d_gene: -
CDR3aa: CASSPIGSGEQYF
CDR3nt: TGTGCCAGCAGCCCCATCGGTTCTGGCGAGCAGTACTTC

v_gene: TRBV7-2
abundance: -
j_gene: TRBJ2-1
d_gene: TRBD2
CDR3aa: CASSSSSGGGQFF
CDR3nt: TGTGCCAGCAGCTCCTCTAGCGGGGGAGGTCAGTTCTTC

v_gene: TRBV6-5
abundance: few
j_gene: TRBJ2-7
d_gene: -
CDR3aa: CASSGRKVVEQYF
CDR3nt: TGTGCCAGCAGTGGTCGGAAGGTAGTCGAGCAGTACTTC

v_gene: TRBV11-2
abundance: -
j_gene: TRBJ2-5
d_gene: -
CDR3aa: CASTKPGEETQYF
CDR3nt: TGTGCCAGCACCAAACCGGGGGAAGAGACCCAGTACTTC

v_gene: TRBV25-1
abundance: few
j_gene: TRBJ2-3
d_gene: -
CDR3aa: CASGTEDTQYF
CDR3nt: TGTGCCAGCGGCACCGAAGATACGCAGTATTTT

v_gene: TRBV2
abundance: -
j_gene: TRBJ2-5
d_gene: -
CDR3aa: CASSWTQETQYF
CDR3nt: TGTGCCAGCAGTTGGACTCAAGAGACCCAGTACTTC

v_gene: TRBV5-1
abundance: few
j_gene: TRBJ2-3
d_gene: -
CDR3aa: CASSFDKTQYF
CDR3nt: TGCGCCAGCAGCTTTGACAAGACGCAGTATTTT

v_gene: TRBV28
abundance: few
j_gene: TRBJ2-3
d_gene: -
CDR3aa: CASRDTASSDTQYF
CDR3nt: TGTGCCAGCAGGGACACCGCGAGTTCAGATACGCAGTATTTT

v_gene: TRBV5-1
abundance: -
j_gene: TRBJ1-4
d_gene: -
CDR3aa: CASSFRGSNEKLFF
CDR3nt: TGCGCCAGCAGCTTCAGGGGATCTAATGAAAAACTGTTTTTT

v_gene: TRBV12-3/TRBV12-4
abundance: -
j_gene: TRBJ1-4
d_gene: -
CDR3aa: CASSPARRGEKLLF
CDR3nt: TGTGCCAGCAGTCCCGCGCGCCGGGGCGAAAAACTGCTTTTT

v_gene: TRBV20-1
abundance: -
j_gene: TRBJ2-5
d_gene: TRBD1
CDR3aa: CSAVDRGPETQYF
CDR3nt: TGCAGTGCCGTGGACAGGGGGCCCGAGACCCAGTACTTC

v_gene: TRBV10-3
abundance: few
j_gene: TRBJ2-2
d_gene: -
CDR3aa: CASQGGRTNTGELFF
CDR3nt: TGTGCCTCCCAGGGGGGACGGACGAACACCGGGGAGCTGTTTTTT

v_gene: TRBV10-3
abundance: few
j_gene: TRBJ2-1
d_gene: TRBD1
CDR3aa: CAISVSGQGFDEQFF
CDR3nt: TGTGCCATCAGTGTATCGGGACAGGGGTTCGATGAGCAGTTCTTC

v_gene: TRBV4-2
abundance: few
j_gene: TRBJ2-7
d_gene: -
CDR3aa: CASSQGVAGAYEQYF
CDR3nt: TGTGCCAGCAGCCAAGGGGTGGCAGGGGCCTACGAGCAGTACTTC

v_gene: TRBV12-3/TRBV12-4
abundance: -
j_gene: TRBJ2-2
d_gene: TRBD2
CDR3aa: CASNKKAGGSNTGELFF
CDR3nt: TGTGCCAGCAACAAAAAGGCGGGGGGCTCGAACACCGGGGAGCTGTTTTTT

v_gene: TRBV2
abundance: -
j_gene: TRBJ2-5
d_gene: TRBD1
CDR3aa: CASSEDRVGETQYF
CDR3nt: TGTGCCAGCAGTGAGGACAGGGTCGGGGAGACCCAGTACTTC

v_gene: TRBV2
abundance: many
j_gene: TRBJ2-5
d_gene: -
CDR3aa: CASSGQGGETQYF
CDR3nt: TGCGCCAGCAGTGGCCAGGGTGGCGAGACCCAGTACTTC

v_gene: TRBV19
abundance: few
j_gene: TRBJ2-7
d_gene: -
CDR3aa: CASSMGVYEQYF
CDR3nt: TGTGCCAGTAGTATGGGTGTCTACGAGCAGTACTTC

v_gene: TRBV6-2/TRBV6-3
abundance: few
j_gene: TRBJ2-7
d_gene: -
CDR3aa: CASSYSSAGAFYEQYF
CDR3nt: TGTGCCAGCAGTTACTCGTCGGCAGGGGCCTTTTACGAGCAGTACTTC

v_gene: TRBV25-1
abundance: few
j_gene: TRBJ2-1
d_gene: TRBD2
CDR3aa: CASSEVLAGNKQFF
CDR3nt: TGTGCCAGCAGTGAAGTCCTAGCGGGGAATAAGCAGTTCTTC

v_gene: TRBV15
abundance: -
j_gene: TRBJ2-5
d_gene: -
CDR3aa: CATSDHRAQQETQYF
CDR3nt: TGTGCCACCAGCGACCACAGGGCTCAACAAGAGACCCAGTACTTC

v_gene: TRBV13
abundance: few
j_gene: TRBJ1-4
d_gene: TRBD1
CDR3aa: CASSSPGQEEKLFF
CDR3nt: TGTGCCAGCAGCTCCCCGGGACAGGAGGAAAAACTGTTTTTT

v_gene: TRBV10-3
abundance: many
j_gene: TRBJ2-6
d_gene: -
CDR3aa: CAIGTRPSSGANVLTF
CDR3nt: TGTGCCATCGGGACAAGGCCCAGCTCTGGGGCCAACGTCCTGACTTTC

v_gene: TRBV24-1
abundance: -
j_gene: TRBJ2-1
d_gene: -
CDR3aa: CATSDLGQNNEQFF
CDR3nt: TGTGCCACCAGTGACCTAGGACAGAACAATGAGCAGTTCTTC